This passage covers 6 T cell receptor beta chains from one sample sequenced in a study of cytomegalovirus exposure and HLA in healthy donors. The PCR used 60 Vbeta and 13 Jbeta primers. Here immunoSEQ multiplex PCR was the method, and the copy in TCRdb shows in-frame clones only, minus some. The sample consists of 200,000 to 300,000 clones, approximately 84% of them appearing once. The sample taken for sequencing was PBMCs. Receptors were obtained from a woman between 40 and 55 years old in good health and CMV-seropositive.

The CDR3 is CAITGEDTQYF. The DNA of the CDR3 is TGTGCCATCACGGGGGAAGATACGCAGTATTTT. The rearrangement links TRBV10-3 to TRBJ2-3; perhaps TRBD2 as D (6 bases). Germline V gene sequence: CDR1 ENHRY, CDR2 SYGVKD. V shed 7 bases and J shed 5 bases, with 7 bases lying between them. This CDR3 has 11 residues.

J is TRBJ1-2 and V is TRBV19; TRBD1 agrees at 9 bases. V lost 3 bases and J lost 7; bases outside the gene matches: 9. Per germline, CDR1 LNHDA and CDR2 SQIVND (reference sequence). This CDR3 contains 15 residues. The CDR3 DNA follows: TGTGCCAGTAGTATCACAGGGGGCATCAATGCTGGCTACACCTTC. Protein sequence: CASSITGGINAGYTF.

V usage is TRBV7-6 and J usage is TRBJ2-7; D not certain. The CDR3 totals 13 residues. Looked up from germline, CDR1 is SGHVS and CDR2 is FNYEAQ. Trimming took 4 bases from V and 6 from J, leaving 13 bases between them. CDR3 sequence: CASSSTERREQYF. The CDR3 nucleotides read TGTGCCAGCAGCTCAACGGAGAGGCGCGAGCAGTACTTC.

Written as DNA, the CDR3 is TGTGCCAGCAGCTTAGGGCAGGAGGGGTACTATGGCTACACCTTC. It codes for CASSLGQEGYYGYTF. The chain employs TRBV7-2 and TRBJ1-2; TRBD1 might be the D (5 bases). The CDR3 is made up of 15 amino acids. Germline assignment: CDR1 SGHTA and CDR2 FQGNSA. V was shortened by 1 base and J by 3 bases, with 12 bases between the two germline ends.

The J gene is TRBJ1-2, the V gene TRBV10-3; tentative D call: TRBD1 (5 bases). Trimming cost V 6 bases and J 2 bases, with 13 bases left between them. The CDR3 covers 14 residues. Germline CDR1 ENHRY, CDR2 SYGVKD. The CDR3 nucleotides read TGTGCCATCAGAACCGGACAAGAAAACTATGGCTACACCTTC. The encoded protein is CAIRTGQENYGYTF.

This chain links TRBV4-2 with TRBJ2-5; maybe TRBD1 (6 bases). From germline, CDR1 is LGHNA and CDR2 YNFKEQ. This CDR3 contains 14 residues. Trimming cost V 3 bases and J 0 bases, with 8 bases left between them. DNA of the CDR3: TGTGCCAGCAGCCAGACAGGCAACCAAGAGACCCAGTACTTC. Translated, it gives CASSQTGNQETQYF.